This entry lists 18 T cell receptor beta chains sequenced from one sample in a study of T cell clonality in common variable immunodeficiency. Study-wide results and limits: In common variable immunodeficiency, TCR beta chains reportedly carried fewer deletions and N-nucleotide insertions.

These TCRs' antigens remain unknown. Generated by immunoSEQ multiplex PCR, the TCRdb table keeps only in-frame clones and is missing some. The sample includes approximately 20,000 clones, none of them occurring once. The sequencing sample was made of peripheral blood mononuclear cells. All receptors come from a human donor with common variable immunodeficiency.

By frequency in the sample, this clone is medium-sized. Read sequence stops 3 residues before the CDR3 end, and the germline J gene provides the missing end. The J gene is TRBJ1-1, the V gene TRBV4-1; D might be TRBD1 (5 bases). The CDR3 totals 17 residues. Between the trimmed V and J ends, which lost 1 base and 5 bases, there was a span of 20 bases. The germline V gene has CDR1 MGHRA and CDR2 YSYEKL. The covered CDR3 bases are TGCGCCAGCAGCCAAGGAGACCCCAAAGCTACAGGAACTGAA. This codes for CASSQGDPKATGTE. The complete CDR3 protein is CASSQGDPKATGTEAFF.

This clone has at least ten counts. The missing CDR3 end, 3 residues past where the read stops, is filled in from the germline J gene. The V call is TRBV18, the J call TRBJ2-2, with D tentatively TRBD1 (5 bases). Germline V gives CDR1 KGHSH, CDR2 LQKENI. CDR3 size: 17 residues. V was clipped by 3 bases and J by 5 bases, with 19 bases between them. The sequenced CDR3 bases are TGTGCCAGCTCACCCCTCCCCAAGGGGCTAAAAACCGGGGAG. Translated: CASSPLPKGLKTGE. The full CDR3 protein reads CASSPLPKGLKTGELFF. Together with reference TRBV18 and TRBJ2-2, the CDR3 gives the full variable domain: NAGVMQNPRHLVRRRGQEARLRCSPMKGHSHVYWYRQLPEEGLKFMVYLQKENIIDESGMPKERFSAEFPKEGPSILRIQQVVRGDSAAYFCASSPLPKGLKTGELFFGEGSRLTVL.

A few counts support this clone. The CDR3 sequence is CASSIKGTGAYEQYF. The CDR3 bases that were read are TGTGCCAGTAGTATAAAGGGGACAGGGGCCTACGAG. This chain connects TRBV19 to TRBJ2-7, with 10 positions matching TRBD1. The sequence runs out 3 residues before the end of the CDR3; the remainder is reconstructed from the germline J gene. The germline CDR1 and CDR2 sequences are LNHDA and SQIVND (reference sequence). J gave up 2 bases and V 2 bases, and 3 bases lay outside the gene matches. The CDR3 loop spans 15 amino acids.

In this sample, this clone is medium-sized. The read ends 3 residues early relative to the CDR3; the germline J gene fills the gap. The rearrangement links TRBV20-1 to TRBJ2-5, with TRBD2 matching 15 bases. The CDR3 length is 15 residues. CDR1 DFQATT and CDR2 SNEGSKA come from the germline V gene (reference sequence). J gave up 5 bases and V 6 bases, and 7 bases lay outside the gene matches. The CDR3 sequence: CSASTGTSGGETQYF. The sequenced CDR3 bases are TGCAGTGCCAGTACCGGGACTAGCGGGGGGGAGACC.

The table lists this clone with many counts. Read coverage stops 3 residues before the CDR3 terminus; the germline J gene supplies the remainder. The V gene is TRBV6-2 or TRBV6-3, the J gene TRBJ2-3; perhaps TRBD2 as D (6 bases). Germline V lookup: CDR1 MNHEY, CDR2 SVGEGT. V was shortened by 6 bases and J by 4 bases, with 11 bases between the two germline ends. This CDR3 contains 13 residues. The CDR3 sequence is CASRPGGSDTQYF. CDR3 bases read: TGTGCCAGCAGGCCAGGAGGGTCAGATACG.

This clone has a handful of counts. From the germline J gene comes the end of the CDR3, since the read stops 3 residues before it. The V gene is TRBV19, the J gene TRBJ2-7; D not resolved. This CDR3 region has 11 residues. The germline V gene has CDR1 LNHDA and CDR2 SQIVND (reference sequence). V lost 6 bases, J lost 2 bases, and 5 bases lay in between. This chain's CDR3 is CASRTAYEQYF. The CDR3 bases that were read are TGTGCCAGTAGGACTGCCTACGAG.

At least ten counts were recorded for this clone. The DNA ends 3 residues before the CDR3 does, and the rest of the CDR3 is filled in from the germline J gene. The chain combines TRBV30 with TRBJ2-4; the match to TRBD2 covers 11 bases. J was trimmed by 6 bases and V by 0 bases; bases with no gene match: 7. CDR1 and CDR2 (germline): GTSNPN, SVGIG (reference sequence). The CDR3 loop spans 16 amino acids. The CDR3 region is CAWSVGLAGGRNIQYF. CDR3 DNA, as far as it was read: TGTGCCTGGAGTGTCGGGCTAGCGGGAGGTAGAAACATT.

This clone was seen a handful of times. The read is 3 residues too short to cover the CDR3 end, so that end is filled in from the germline J gene. The chain uses TRBV10-3 and TRBJ2-5, with D maybe TRBD1 (6 bases). The V end lost 8 bases, the J end lost 1 base, and 11 bases lay between the germline ends. The CDR3 covers 13 residues. Germline assignment: CDR1 ENHRY and CDR2 SYGVKD. The CDR3 region is CAIGTTGQETQYF. The sequenced part of the CDR3 DNA is TGTGCCATCGGGACGACAGGCCAAGAGACC.

This clone was counted ten times or more. The CDR3 end lies 3 residues beyond the end of the read and is filled in from the germline J gene. The chain links TRBV7-9 to TRBJ2-2; TRBD2 aligns across 9 bases. V trimming: 3 bases; J trimming: 7 bases; junction bases outside the gene matches: 6. Germline assignment: CDR1 SEHNR and CDR2 FQNEAQ (reference sequence). This CDR3 spans 15 amino acids. The sequenced part of the CDR3 DNA is TGTGCCAGCAGCTTTAGCGGGAGAGGCGGCGGGGAG. As protein: CASSFSGRGGGE. The entire CDR3 is CASSFSGRGGGELFF.

A remark on this clone: The read comes to an end 3 residues before the CDR3 does, leaving the germline J gene to fill in the end. This chain links TRBV6-1 with TRBJ2-3; no reliable D call. The germline V gene has CDR1 MNHNS and CDR2 SASEGT. The ends were cut back, 0 bases at V and 4 bases at J, with 8 bases in the middle. This CDR3 is built from 14 residues. The CDR3 bases that were read are TGTGCCAGCAGTGAAGCGAGTCGGTCAGATACG. This codes for CASSEASRSDT. The full CDR3 protein is CASSEASRSDTQYF.

This clone has a handful of counts. The read ends 3 residues before the CDR3 terminus; that terminus is restored from the germline J gene. The chain has TRBV5-1 and TRBJ1-1; possibly TRBD1 for D (5 bases). The CDR3 length is 14 residues. The V gene lost 4 bases and the J gene lost 4 bases, with 14 bases spanning the gap. CDR1 is SGHRS, CDR2 YFSETQ, per germline. CDR3 sequence: CASSPTAGGTEAFF. Partial CDR3 DNA: TGCGCCAGCAGCCCGACAGCCGGGGGCACTGAA.

This clone turned up a few times. The read comes to an end 3 residues before the CDR3 does, leaving the germline J gene to fill in the end. V usage is TRBV10-2 and J usage is TRBJ2-5, with 8 bases identical to TRBD2. This CDR3 is 14 amino acids long. V was clipped by 3 bases and J by 4 bases; unmatched bases: 4. Germline V lookup: CDR1 WSHSY, CDR2 SAAADI. CDR3 DNA (partial): TGCGCCAGCAGTGAACCGGGACTAGGAGAGACC. This encodes CASSEPGLGET. The complete CDR3 reads CASSEPGLGETQYF.

This clone was counted between two and nine times. The CDR3 extends 3 residues past the end of the read, so its final part is completed from the germline J gene. J is TRBJ1-2 and V is TRBV7-2, with D possibly being TRBD1 (5 bases). This CDR3 region has 14 residues. Germline values: CDR1 SGHTA, CDR2 FQGNSA. Incomplete CDR3 DNA: TGTGCCAGCAGTTTGGAATCAGGGTTAGGGGGC. Translating gives CASSLESGLGG. The whole CDR3 region reads CASSLESGLGGYTF.

There are many counts of this clone. From the germline J gene comes the end of the CDR3, since the read stops 3 residues before it. The chain uses TRBV28 and TRBJ2-7; 7 bases agree with TRBD1. The germline V gene encodes CDR1 MDHEN and CDR2 SYDVKM. V lost 6 bases, J lost 2 bases, and 7 bases stayed unmatched. This CDR3 contains 14 residues. Incomplete CDR3 DNA: TGTGCCAGCAGCCGACCCCAGGGGGCCTACGAG. It codes for CASSRPQGAYE. The full CDR3 sequence reads CASSRPQGAYEQYF.

Concerning this clone itself: The CDR3 end is not reached by the read, which stops 3 residues before it; the germline J gene fills it in. The chain is built from TRBV6-1 and TRBJ2-1; D not certain. CDR3 length: 12 residues. The V gene's germline CDR1 is MNHNS and CDR2 SASEGT. V gave up 2 bases and J gave up 7 bases, with 6 bases separating them. This chain's CDR3 is CASSENMNEQFF. CDR3 DNA (partial): TGTGCCAGCAGTGAAAATATGAATGAG.

This clone was detected many times. Coverage ceases 3 residues before the CDR3 finishes, and the germline J gene fills in the end. The V and J genes are TRBV11-2 and TRBJ2-7, with D possibly called TRBD1 or TRBD2 (5 bases each). The CDR3 has 14 residues. The germline V gene has CDR1 SGHAT and CDR2 FQNNGV. V was shortened by 5 bases and J by 3 bases, with 14 bases between the two germline ends. The CDR3 DNA, read in part, is TGTGCCAGCAGCCCAGGTAGGGGAGACTACGAG. Translated, it gives CASSPGRGDYE. The entire CDR3 protein reads CASSPGRGDYEQYF.

In this sample, this clone turned up many times. The sequenced fragment ends 3 residues before the CDR3 boundary, so the rest is inferred from the germline J gene. The chain joins TRBV5-1 to TRBJ2-1; 13 bases align to TRBD2. Germline lookup yields CDR1 SGHRS and CDR2 YFSETQ. J gave up 5 bases and V 0 bases, and 2 bases lay outside the gene matches. CDR3 size: 16 residues. CDR3 region: CASSLGLAGGNNEQFF. The sequenced CDR3 bases are TGCGCCAGCAGCTTGGGACTAGCGGGAGGAAACAATGAG.

In this sample, this clone turned up many times. The read ends 3 residues early relative to the CDR3; the germline J gene fills the gap. This chain uses TRBV30 with TRBJ1-2, with D possibly being TRBD1 (5 bases). V dropped 3 bases and J dropped 0 bases, with 23 bases sitting between them. Per the germline V gene, CDR1 is GTSNPN and CDR2 is SVGIG (reference sequence). The CDR3 length is 18 residues. The part of the CDR3 DNA that was read is TGTGCCTGGAGCGCAGGGTCCCGAGACAGCGCAGCTAACTATGGC. This gives the protein CAWSAGSRDSAANYG. The full CDR3 protein reads CAWSAGSRDSAANYGYTF.